What follows are 6 T cell receptor beta chains derived from one specimen sequenced in a study of technical replicates of blood from a few donors. The assay was immunoSEQ multiplex PCR, and TCRdb's table has in-frame clones only and misses some. This table has approximately 76,000 clones, 95% to 98% appearing once. The material sequenced was T cells isolated from PBMCs. The receptor source for this set is a human donor in good health.

V gene TRBV7-2 combines with J gene TRBJ2-3, with a tentative D call TRBD2 (5 bases). Looked up from germline, CDR1 is SGHTA and CDR2 is FQGNSA. There are 17 residues in the CDR3. V lost 4 bases, J lost 2 bases, and 19 bases lay in between. The CDR3 nucleotides are TGTGCCAGCAGCTCCGCAGTCGAAATCGACTACACAGATACGCAGTATTTT. It encodes CASSSAVEIDYTDTQYF.

This clone was found once. The V call is TRBV15, the J call TRBJ1-4, with a possible D match to TRBD1 (5 bases). Germline lookup yields CDR1 LNHNV and CDR2 YYDKDF (reference sequence). The germline V and J ends were trimmed by 6 bases and 0 bases, with 11 bases remaining between them. CDR3 length equals 15 residues. The CDR3 DNA sequence: TGTGCCACCAGTCTAAGGGGTGCAACTAATGAAAAACTGTTTTTT. It specifies CATSLRGATNEKLFF.

The chain couples TRBV5-1 to TRBJ1-1; D perhaps matches TRBD1 (5 bases). Looked up from germline, CDR1 is SGHRS and CDR2 is YFSETQ. The V and J ends lost 4 bases and 4 bases respectively, with 11 bases between them. The CDR3 contains 13 residues. CDR3 DNA sequence: TGCGCCAGCAGCGGGCAGGGCAGCACTGAAGCTTTCTTT. Encoded protein: CASSGQGSTEAFF.

This sequence joins TRBV5-1 and TRBJ2-3; a weak D match, TRBD1 (6 bases). The CDR3 runs to 14 residues. CDR1 SGHRS and CDR2 YFSETQ come from the germline V gene. The germline V and J ends were trimmed by 0 bases and 6 bases, with 11 bases remaining between them. The CDR3 region is CASSLGNRDDTQYF. CDR3 in DNA: TGCGCCAGCAGCTTGGGTAACAGGGACGATACGCAGTATTTT.

The rearrangement joins TRBV4-1 to TRBJ2-3; D is ambiguous. V lost 0 bases to trimming and J lost 2 bases, with 15 bases between them. The CDR3 runs to 17 residues. Germline values: CDR1 MGHRA, CDR2 YSYEKL. The CDR3 protein is CASSQDYGRFNTDTQYF. In DNA, the CDR3 is TGCGCCAGCAGCCAAGATTACGGCAGGTTCAACACAGATACGCAGTATTTT.

J is TRBJ1-3 and V is TRBV4-1; D call uncertain. The CDR3 covers 19 residues. Germline assignment: CDR1 MGHRA and CDR2 YSYEKL. V lost 4 bases and J 0 bases, leaving 22 bases between the germline ends. CDR3 amino acids: CASSREILLRVSSGNTIYF. As DNA, the CDR3 is TGCGCCAGCAGCCGAGAGATACTTTTGCGAGTAAGCTCTGGAAACACCATATATTTT.